Shown below are 24 T cell receptor beta chains from a single sample sequenced in a study of blood T cell repertoires in COVID-19 (dated by TCRdb to the early 2020s). Receptors were amplified or captured by the immunoSEQ multiplex PCR assay. TCRdb took over this immuneACCESS table, retaining in-frame rearrangements with V and J assigned. Such tables are incomplete; in checked studies, under half of the missing clones stem from an unresolved V gene, and the remainder is unexplained. The table for this sample lists about 280,000 clones; roughly 86% of them were counted only once. Of the sample, around 9% falls within the top ten clones. The specimen was peripheral blood. The receptors originated from a man in his forties with active or convalescent COVID-19.

The genes are TRBV6-5 and TRBJ1-4; 7 positions agree with TRBD1. The CDR3 loop spans 14 amino acids. Looked up from germline, CDR1 is MNHEY and CDR2 is SVGAGI. V gave up 7 bases and J gave up 2 bases; unmatched junction bases: 4. CDR3 coding DNA: TGTGCCAGCAAACTACAGGGGACTAATGAAAAACTGTTTTTT. This codes for CASKLQGTNEKLFF.

The chain couples TRBV5-1 to TRBJ1-1; D is unresolved. V was shortened by 0 bases and J by 4 bases, with 16 bases between the two germline ends. The V gene's germline CDR1 is SGHRS and CDR2 YFSETQ. This CDR3 is built from 16 residues. The CDR3 sequence: CASSLVGADFSTEAFF. CDR3 nucleotides: TGCGCCAGCAGCTTGGTTGGAGCTGACTTTAGCACTGAAGCTTTCTTT.

The chain recombines TRBV13 with TRBJ2-7; 12 bases are shared with TRBD2. The CDR3 contains 15 residues. V was clipped by 5 bases and J by 2 bases; unmatched bases: 4. Germline V gene lookup returns CDR1 PRHDT and CDR2 FYEKMQ (reference sequence). CDR3 amino acids: CASSPGTSGPYEQYF. The CDR3 DNA reads TGTGCCAGCAGCCCAGGGACTAGCGGGCCCTACGAGCAGTACTTC.

V and J are TRBV7-2 and TRBJ2-7; the match to TRBD2 covers 10 bases. The CDR3 is 16 amino acids. Per germline, CDR1 SGHTA and CDR2 FQGNSA. The J segment lost 2 bases and the V segment lost 5 bases, leaving 9 bases of the junction unmatched. The CDR3 region is CASSVIVAGGPYEQYF. CDR3 sequence (DNA): TGTGCCAGCAGCGTAATCGTAGCGGGGGGTCCCTACGAGCAGTACTTC.

The gene calls are TRBV5-1 and TRBJ2-1; 7 bases agree with TRBD1. This CDR3 contains 16 residues. Germline V lookup: CDR1 SGHRS, CDR2 YFSETQ. V was pared by 0 bases and J by 0 bases, with 3 bases of the junction left unmatched. CDR3 sequence: CASSLAGDSSYNEQFF. In DNA form, the CDR3 reads TGCGCCAGCAGCTTGGCCGGGGACAGCTCCTACAATGAGCAGTTCTTC.

This clone was seen repeatedly, ten times or more. This sample includes further DNA sequences coding for the same CDR3. CDR3 nucleotide sequence: TGTGCCTGGAGGGGGGCGGGGGGGAGGGTCGACGAGCAGTACTTC. Amino acid sequence: CAWRGAGGRVDEQYF. This chain uses TRBV30 with TRBJ2-7; 9 bases line up with TRBD2. The germline V gene encodes CDR1 GTSNPN and CDR2 SVGIG (reference sequence). The CDR3 is made up of 15 amino acids. The V segment lost 3 bases and the J segment 5 bases; nucleotides outside the gene matches: 11. Looking up the rest from reference TRBV30 and TRBJ2-7 gives the full variable domain: SQTIHQWPATLVQPVGSPLSLECTVEGTSNPNLYWYRQAAGRGLQLLFYSVGIGQISSEVPQNLSASRPQDRQFILSSKKLLLSDSGFYLCAWRGAGGRVDEQYFGPGTRLTVT.

This chain connects TRBV1 to TRBJ2-1; the table calls TRBD2, which could not be checked here. TRBV1 is a recognized pseudogene. This CDR3 is built from 18 residues. This CDR3 reads CTSSQDLPGTSFHNEQFF. As DNA, the CDR3 is TGCACCAGCAGCCAAGATCTTCCCGGGACTTCCTTCCACAATGAGCAGTTCTTC.

V usage is TRBV6-5 and J usage is TRBJ1-6; D perhaps matches TRBD1 (6 bases). Germline V gene data show CDR1 as MNHEY and CDR2 as SVGAGI. Between the trimmed V and J ends, which lost 7 bases and 10 bases, there was a span of 17 bases. This CDR3 has 14 amino acids. The CDR3 nucleotides read TGTGCCAGCATGGCCGGGCTTAGGGGGTCACCCCTCCACTTT. Protein: CASMAGLRGSPLHF.

The CDR3 region has the DNA TGCGCCAGCAGTGGATGGGGTAGCGGGAGCTGGGAGCAGTTCTTC. It specifies CASSGWGSGSWEQFF. The genes are TRBV10-1 and TRBJ2-1; 9 nucleotides line up with TRBD2. CDR3 length equals 15 residues. J gave up 10 bases and V 4 bases, and 11 bases lay outside the gene matches. Germline V gene lookup returns CDR1 WNHNN and CDR2 SYGVQD (reference sequence).

This sequence joins TRBV28 and TRBJ1-1; D is unclear. In germline, CDR1 is MDHEN, CDR2 SYDVKM. The CDR3 loop spans 16 amino acids. V was shortened by 1 base and J by 1 base, with 13 bases between the two germline ends. The CDR3 DNA follows: TGTGCCAGCAGTTTATATGGAGGAGGAGCGAACACTGAAGCTTTCTTT. Translation gives CASSLYGGGANTEAFF.

The chain links TRBV6-5 to TRBJ2-1, with 7 bases aligning to TRBD1. The V and J ends lost 6 bases and 7 bases, in that order; junction bases with no gene match: 12. There are 15 residues in the CDR3. CDR1 is MNHEY and CDR2 is SVGAGI in the germline V gene. CDR3 protein: CASRATGTDRNEQFF. The DNA of the CDR3 is TGTGCCAGCAGGGCAACCGGGACAGACAGGAATGAGCAGTTCTTC.

This sequence joins TRBV6-5 and TRBJ1-2; D unclear. This CDR3 has 14 residues. Germline V gives CDR1 MNHEY, CDR2 SVGAGI. The ends were cut back, 4 bases at V and 2 bases at J, with 11 bases in the middle. DNA for the CDR3: TGTGCCAGCAGTTTACAGAGTTTCAACTATGGCTACACCTTC. The encoded protein is CASSLQSFNYGYTF.

The table lists this clone with a count of one. This chain links TRBV5-4 with TRBJ2-2; tentatively, D is TRBD2 (6 bases). Per the germline V gene, CDR1 is SGHNT and CDR2 is YYREEE (reference sequence). With 3 bases removed from V and 0 bases from J, the gap between germline ends came to 9 bases. The length of the CDR3 is 15 residues. The CDR3: CASSSAGPNTGELFF. The DNA of the CDR3 is TGTGCCAGCAGCTCTGCGGGACCGAACACCGGGGAGCTGTTTTTT. Based on the CDR3 plus reference TRBV5-4 and TRBJ2-2, the full variable domain is ETGVTQSPTHLIKTRGQQVTLRCSSQSGHNTVSWYQQALGQGPQFIFQYYREEENGRGNFPPRFSGLQFPNYSSELNVNALELDDSALYLCASSSAGPNTGELFFGEGSRLTVL.

The V and J genes are TRBV4-1 and TRBJ1-1, with 7 bases matching TRBD1. V was pared by 2 bases and J by 4 bases, with 1 base of the junction left unmatched. Germline lookup yields CDR1 MGHRA and CDR2 YSYEKL. The length of the CDR3 is 13 residues. The CDR3 loop reads CASSQYRGTEAFF. The CDR3 DNA follows: TGCGCCAGCAGCCAATACAGGGGCACTGAAGCTTTCTTT.

V and J are TRBV12-3 or TRBV12-4 and TRBJ1-1; D possibly corresponds to TRBD1 (5 bases). The V end lost 6 bases, the J end lost 6 bases, and 11 bases lay between the germline ends. CDR3 length: 12 amino acids. The CDR3 is CASRVGGSEAFF. The CDR3 bases are TGTGCCAGCAGGGTGGGGGGATCTGAAGCTTTCTTT.

The CDR3 DNA sequence: TGCGCCAGCAATAGGGGGACCGGAGGCACAGATACGCAGTATTTT. It specifies CASNRGTGGTDTQYF. The rearrangement joins TRBV10-1 to TRBJ2-3; tentative D call: TRBD1 (6 bases). V lost 7 bases and J lost 1, with 15 bases in between. Germline lookup yields CDR1 WNHNN and CDR2 SYGVQD (reference sequence). The CDR3 consists of 15 residues.

V usage is TRBV10-1 and J usage is TRBJ2-7; the D gene is possibly TRBD1 (5 bases). This CDR3 has 13 residues. The germline V gene encodes CDR1 WNHNN and CDR2 SYGVQD (reference sequence). Trimming pared 4 bases from V and 0 bases from J, leaving 7 bases between. CDR3 in amino acids: CASSADSSYEQYF. The DNA of the CDR3 is TGCGCCAGCAGTGCCGACAGCTCCTACGAGCAGTACTTC.

The rearrangement links TRBV9 to TRBJ2-3, with 16 bases that match TRBD2. CDR3 length equals 16 residues. Germline loops: CDR1 SGDLS, CDR2 YYNGEE. V trimming: 3 bases; J trimming: 5 bases; junction bases outside the gene matches: 3. The CDR3 DNA follows: TGTGCCAGCAGCGGAGGGACTAGCGGGGGGGAAGATACGCAGTATTTT. Translating gives CASSGGTSGGEDTQYF. The full variable domain, with the rest looked up from reference TRBV9 and TRBJ2-3, is DSGVTQTPKHLITATGQRVTLRCSPRSGDLSVYWYQQSLDQGLQFLIQYYNGEERAKGNILERFSAQQFPDLHSELNLSSLELGDSALYFCASSGGTSGGEDTQYFGPGTRLTVL.

The V and J genes are TRBV5-6 and TRBJ2-3, with 9 bases identical to TRBD2. Germline V gene data show CDR1 as SGHDT and CDR2 as YYEEEE. V was pared by 1 base and J by 5 bases, with 8 bases of the junction left unmatched. The CDR3 spans 16 residues. The CDR3 here is CASSLQSGGLGDTQYF. Here the CDR3 DNA reads TGTGCCAGCAGCTTGCAAAGCGGGGGGCTTGGAGATACGCAGTATTTT.

This clone was detected only a few times. The chain recombines TRBV3-1 (or the pseudogene TRBV3-2) with TRBJ1-3, with 7 bases lining up with TRBD1. The V segment lost 5 bases and the J segment 4 bases; nucleotides outside the gene matches: 11. This CDR3 is built from 16 residues. Germline V gives CDR1 LGHDT, CDR2 YNNKEL (reference sequence). CDR3 sequence: CASSTQTGAGGNTIYF. In DNA, the CDR3 is TGTGCCAGCAGCACACAAACAGGGGCGGGAGGAAACACCATATATTTT.

This CDR3 reads CASSQGQETGELFF. The CDR3 bases are TGCGCCAGCAGCCAGGGACAGGAGACCGGGGAGCTGTTTTTT. This chain links TRBV4-1 with TRBJ2-2; 8 nucleotides line up with TRBD1. Germline loops: CDR1 MGHRA, CDR2 YSYEKL. The CDR3 runs to 14 residues. J was trimmed by 5 bases and V by 3 bases; bases with no gene match: 2.

The chain combines TRBV29-1 with TRBJ2-5, with 8 bases fitting TRBD2. Germline V gene data show CDR1 as SQVTM and CDR2 as ANQGSEA. CDR3 length: 13 residues. The V gene end was trimmed by 6 bases and the J gene end by 2 bases; junction bases not matched to a gene: 5. The DNA for the CDR3 is TGCAGCGTCCGGCGGGGGGCACAAGAGACCCAGTACTTC. It translates to CSVRRGAQETQYF.

This chain connects TRBV28 to TRBJ1-2, with 7 bases identical to TRBD1. Trimming cost V 10 bases and J 2 bases; bases outside gene matches: 4. Germline V gene data show CDR1 as MDHEN and CDR2 as SYDVKM. The CDR3 spans 12 residues. The CDR3 region has the DNA TGTGCCACCACGGACAGGAACTATGGCTACACCTTC. It encodes CATTDRNYGYTF.

This clone has a single count. The chain joins TRBV7-2 to TRBJ2-5, with 13 bases identical to TRBD2. With V trimmed by 4 bases and J by 5 bases, 7 bases remained unmatched. CDR1 is SGHTA, CDR2 FQGNSA, per germline. This CDR3 spans 16 amino acids. CDR3 nucleotides: TGTGCCAGCAGCTCCAAGACTAGCGGGAGGCGGGAGACCCAGTACTTC. Translation gives CASSSKTSGRRETQYF.